This T cell receptor beta chain was identified in a study of blood T cell repertoires in COVID-19. Looking at the study overall: COVID-19 samples, acute and convalescent, were from the United States, Italy and Spain.

The germline CDR1 and CDR2 sequences are MNHEY and SVGEGT. The CDR3 covers 14 residues. The junction had 11 bases not matched to a gene; V was cut back by 5 bases and J by 8 bases. As processed by the authors: Estimated nucleated cell counts came from reference gene primer amplification. Assay used: immunoSEQ multiplex PCR; TCRdb lists only in-frame clones, some missing. Clone size and V and J calls were adopted from that table, with D and trimming inferred from the DNA. There are 70,000 to 100,000 clones in the sample; 82% occur only once, and around 7% lies in the top ten. This receptor was taken from a man aged 50-59 years with active or convalescent COVID-19. Specimen: peripheral blood. The J gene is TRBJ1-2, the V gene TRBV6-2 or TRBV6-3; 7 bases align to TRBD1. The CDR3 reads CASSPPGTVYGYTF. In nucleotides, the CDR3 is TGTGCCAGCAGTCCCCCCGGGACAGTTTACGGCTACACCTTC.